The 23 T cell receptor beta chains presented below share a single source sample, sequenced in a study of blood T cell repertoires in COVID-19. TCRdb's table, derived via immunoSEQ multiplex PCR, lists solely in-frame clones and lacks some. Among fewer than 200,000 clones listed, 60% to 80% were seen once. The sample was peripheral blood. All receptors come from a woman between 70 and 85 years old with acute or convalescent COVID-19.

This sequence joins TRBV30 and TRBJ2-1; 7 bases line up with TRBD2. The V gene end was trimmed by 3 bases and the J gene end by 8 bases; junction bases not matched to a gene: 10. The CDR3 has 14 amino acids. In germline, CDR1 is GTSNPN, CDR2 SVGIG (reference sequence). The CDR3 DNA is TGTGCCTGGAGGATGGGAGGGTCAAGCGATGAGCAGTTCTTC. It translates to CAWRMGGSSDEQFF. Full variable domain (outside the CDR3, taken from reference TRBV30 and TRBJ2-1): SQTIHQWPATLVQPVGSPLSLECTVEGTSNPNLYWYRQAAGRGLQLLFYSVGIGQISSEVPQNLSASRPQDRQFILSSKKLLLSDSGFYLCAWRMGGSSDEQFFGPGTRLTVL.

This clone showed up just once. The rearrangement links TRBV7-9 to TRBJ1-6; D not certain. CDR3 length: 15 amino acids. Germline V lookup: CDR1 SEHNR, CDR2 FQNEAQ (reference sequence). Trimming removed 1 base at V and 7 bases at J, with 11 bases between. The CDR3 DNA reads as TGTGCCAGCAGCTTAGATACAGTGGTGAATTCACCCCTCCACTTT. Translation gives CASSLDTVVNSPLHF.

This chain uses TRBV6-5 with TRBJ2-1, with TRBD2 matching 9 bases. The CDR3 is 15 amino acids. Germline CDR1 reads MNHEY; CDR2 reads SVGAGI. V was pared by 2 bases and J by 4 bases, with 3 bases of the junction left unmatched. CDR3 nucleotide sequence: TGTGCCAGCAGTTACCAGCTAGCGGGGTACAATGAGCAGTTCTTC. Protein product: CASSYQLAGYNEQFF.

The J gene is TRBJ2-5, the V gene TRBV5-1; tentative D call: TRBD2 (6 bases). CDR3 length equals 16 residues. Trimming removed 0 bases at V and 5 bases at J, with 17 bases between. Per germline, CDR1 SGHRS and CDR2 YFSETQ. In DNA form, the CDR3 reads TGCGCCAGCAGCTTGGGATTAGCGGTCCACCTCGAGACCCAGTACTTC. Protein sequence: CASSLGLAVHLETQYF.

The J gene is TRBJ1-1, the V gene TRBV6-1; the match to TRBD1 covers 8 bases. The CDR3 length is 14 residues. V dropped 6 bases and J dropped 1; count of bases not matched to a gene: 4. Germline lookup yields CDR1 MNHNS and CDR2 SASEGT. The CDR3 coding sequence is TGTGCCAGCAGATCCACAGGGGGGAACACTGAAGCTTTCTTT. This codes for CASRSTGGNTEAFF.

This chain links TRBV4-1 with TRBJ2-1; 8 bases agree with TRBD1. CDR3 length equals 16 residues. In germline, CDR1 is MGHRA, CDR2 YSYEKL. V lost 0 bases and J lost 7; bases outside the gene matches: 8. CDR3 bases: TGCGCCAGCAGCCAAGATCCCCAGGGGGCCTTGAATGAGCAGTTCTTC. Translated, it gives CASSQDPQGALNEQFF.

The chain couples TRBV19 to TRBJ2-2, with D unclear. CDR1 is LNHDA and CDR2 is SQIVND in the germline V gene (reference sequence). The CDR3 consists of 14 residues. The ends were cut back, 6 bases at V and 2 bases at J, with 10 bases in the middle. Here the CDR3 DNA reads TGTGCCAGTAGCGTTAATTTCAACACCGGGGAGCTGTTTTTT. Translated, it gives CASSVNFNTGELFF.

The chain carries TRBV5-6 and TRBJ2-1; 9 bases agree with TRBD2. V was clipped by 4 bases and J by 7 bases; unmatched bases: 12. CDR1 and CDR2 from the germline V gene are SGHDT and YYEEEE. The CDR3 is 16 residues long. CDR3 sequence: CASSPRGAGGRNEQFF. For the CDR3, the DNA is TGTGCCAGCAGCCCAAGGGGCGCGGGAGGGAGGAATGAGCAGTTCTTC.

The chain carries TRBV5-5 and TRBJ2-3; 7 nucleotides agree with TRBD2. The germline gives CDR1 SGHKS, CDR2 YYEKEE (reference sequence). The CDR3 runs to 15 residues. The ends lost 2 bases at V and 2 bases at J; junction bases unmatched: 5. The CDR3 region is CASSFDGRHTDTQYF. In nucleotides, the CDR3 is TGTGCCAGCAGCTTTGACGGGAGGCACACAGATACGCAGTATTTT.

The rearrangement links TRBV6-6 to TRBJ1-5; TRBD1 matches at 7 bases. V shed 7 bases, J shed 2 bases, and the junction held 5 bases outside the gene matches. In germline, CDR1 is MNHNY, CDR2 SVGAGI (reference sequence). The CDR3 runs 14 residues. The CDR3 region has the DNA TGTGCCAGCACCCAGGGGGGAGGCAATCAGCCCCAGCATTTT. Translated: CASTQGGGNQPQHF.

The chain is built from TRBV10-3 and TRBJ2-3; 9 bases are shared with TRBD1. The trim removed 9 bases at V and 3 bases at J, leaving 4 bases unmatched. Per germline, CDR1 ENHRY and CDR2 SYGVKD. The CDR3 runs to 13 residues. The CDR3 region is CAIRQGETDTQYF. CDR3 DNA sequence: TGTGCCATAAGACAGGGGGAGACAGATACGCAGTATTTT.

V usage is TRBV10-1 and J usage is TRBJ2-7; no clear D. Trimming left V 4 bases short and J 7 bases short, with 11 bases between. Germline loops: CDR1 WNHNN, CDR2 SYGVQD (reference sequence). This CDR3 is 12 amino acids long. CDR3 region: CASSAFFQEQYF. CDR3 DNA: TGCGCCAGCAGTGCCTTTTTCCAGGAGCAGTACTTC.

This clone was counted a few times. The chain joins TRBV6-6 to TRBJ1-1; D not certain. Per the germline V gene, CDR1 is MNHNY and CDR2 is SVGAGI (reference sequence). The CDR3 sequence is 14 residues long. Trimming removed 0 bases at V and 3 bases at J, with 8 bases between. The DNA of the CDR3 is TGTGCCAGCAGTTACTCATCCCTTCACACTGAAGCTTTCTTT. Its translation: CASSYSSLHTEAFF.

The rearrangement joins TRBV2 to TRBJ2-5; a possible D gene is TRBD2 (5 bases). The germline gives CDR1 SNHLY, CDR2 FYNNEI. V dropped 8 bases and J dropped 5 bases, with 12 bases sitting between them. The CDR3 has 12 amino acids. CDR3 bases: TGTGCCAGCGGGGTCCGGAGGGAGACCCAGTACTTC. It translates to CASGVRRETQYF.

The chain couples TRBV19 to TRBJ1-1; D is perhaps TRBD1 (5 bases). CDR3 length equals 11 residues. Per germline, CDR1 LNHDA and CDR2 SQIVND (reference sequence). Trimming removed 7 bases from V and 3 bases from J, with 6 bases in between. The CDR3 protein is CASTGYTEAFF. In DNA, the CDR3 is TGTGCCAGTACAGGGTACACTGAAGCTTTCTTT.

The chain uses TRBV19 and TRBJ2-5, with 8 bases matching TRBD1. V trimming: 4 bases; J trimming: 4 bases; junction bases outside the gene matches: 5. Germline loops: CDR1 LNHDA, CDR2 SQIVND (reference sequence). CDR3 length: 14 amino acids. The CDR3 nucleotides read TGTGCCAGTAGTACGGGACAGGTGGTAGAGACCCAGTACTTC. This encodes CASSTGQVVETQYF.

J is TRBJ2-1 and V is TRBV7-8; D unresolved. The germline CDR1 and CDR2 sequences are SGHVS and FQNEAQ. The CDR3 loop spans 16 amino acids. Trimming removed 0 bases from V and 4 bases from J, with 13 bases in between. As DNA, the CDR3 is TGTGCCAGCAGCTTAGCACGAGTAGCAGCTTACAATGAGCAGTTCTTC. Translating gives CASSLARVAAYNEQFF.

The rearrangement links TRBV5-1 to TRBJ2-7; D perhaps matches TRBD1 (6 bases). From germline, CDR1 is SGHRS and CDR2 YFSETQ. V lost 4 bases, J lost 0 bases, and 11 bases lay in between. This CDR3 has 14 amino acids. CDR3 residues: CASSKWDNSYEQYF. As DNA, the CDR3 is TGCGCCAGCAGCAAATGGGACAACTCCTACGAGCAGTACTTC.

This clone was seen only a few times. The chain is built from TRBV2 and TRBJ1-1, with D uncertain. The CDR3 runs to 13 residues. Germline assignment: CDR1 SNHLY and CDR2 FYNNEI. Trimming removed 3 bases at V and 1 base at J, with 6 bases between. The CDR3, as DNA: TGTGCCAGCAGTGAGAGGAGGAACACTGAAGCTTTCTTT. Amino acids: CASSERRNTEAFF. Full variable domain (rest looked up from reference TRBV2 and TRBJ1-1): EPEVTQTPSHQVTQMGQEVILRCVPISNHLYFYWYRQILGQKVEFLVSFYNNEISEKSEIFDDQFSVERPDGSNFTLKIRSTKLEDSAMYFCASSERRNTEAFFGQGTRLTVV.

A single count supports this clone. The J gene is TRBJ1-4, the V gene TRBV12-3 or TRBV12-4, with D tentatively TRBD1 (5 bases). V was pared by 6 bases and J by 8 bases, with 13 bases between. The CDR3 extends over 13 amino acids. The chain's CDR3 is CASSWGLLEKLFF. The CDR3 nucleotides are TGTGCCAGCAGCTGGGGACTCTTGGAAAAACTGTTTTTT.

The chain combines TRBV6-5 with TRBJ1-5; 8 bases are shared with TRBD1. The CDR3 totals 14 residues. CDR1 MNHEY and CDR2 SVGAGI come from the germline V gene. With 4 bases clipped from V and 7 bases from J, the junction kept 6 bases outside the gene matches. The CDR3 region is CASSFSGGGQPQHF. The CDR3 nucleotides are TGTGCCAGCAGTTTCTCAGGGGGCGGGCAGCCCCAGCATTTT.

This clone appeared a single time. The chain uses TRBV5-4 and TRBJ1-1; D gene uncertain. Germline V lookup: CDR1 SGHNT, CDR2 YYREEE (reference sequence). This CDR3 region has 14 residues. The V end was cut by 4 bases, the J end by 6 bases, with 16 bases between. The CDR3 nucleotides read TGTGCCAGCAGCCCCGGCCCCGGGAGCTCTGAAGCTTTCTTT. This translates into CASSPGPGSSEAFF.

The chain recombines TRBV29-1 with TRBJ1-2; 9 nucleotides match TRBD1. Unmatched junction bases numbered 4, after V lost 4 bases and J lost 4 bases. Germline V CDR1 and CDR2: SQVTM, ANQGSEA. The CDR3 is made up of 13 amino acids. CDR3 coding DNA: TGCAGCGTTGGGACAGGGGAGGGCTATGGCTACACCTTC. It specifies CSVGTGEGYGYTF.